This entry lists 8 T cell receptor beta chains sequenced from one sample in a study of cytomegalovirus exposure and HLA in healthy donors. Some clones are missing from TCRdb's copy, which holds only in-frame ones; the method was immunoSEQ multiplex PCR. This table holds about 63,000 clones, 70% to 90% found once. Sequenced material: PBMCs. Receptors originate from a woman aged 18-35 years in good health and CMV-seronegative.

This chain connects TRBV7-6 to TRBJ2-3; 8 positions match TRBD2. CDR1 is SGHVS, CDR2 FNYEAQ, per germline. The CDR3 loop spans 15 amino acids. V lost 2 bases, J lost 3 bases, and 4 bases stayed unmatched. The CDR3 reads CASSLTGGPTDTQYF. CDR3 in DNA: TGTGCCAGCAGCTTAACGGGGGGGCCAACAGATACGCAGTATTTT.

The J gene is TRBJ2-1, the V gene TRBV19; TRBD2 matches 7 bases. Looked up from germline, CDR1 is LNHDA and CDR2 is SQIVND (reference sequence). J was trimmed by 0 bases and V by 6 bases; bases with no gene match: 11. CDR3 size: 17 residues. CDR3 sequence (DNA): TGTGCCAGTAGACAACAGAAGGGAGGGAGCTCCTACAATGAGCAGTTCTTC. It specifies CASRQQKGGSSYNEQFF.

The chain links TRBV14 to TRBJ2-1, with 12 nucleotides matching TRBD2. The CDR3 is 15 residues long. CDR1 and CDR2 (germline): SGHDN, FVKESK. V lost 4 bases, J lost 4 bases, and 2 bases stayed unmatched. CDR3 nucleotides: TGTGCCAGCAGCCCCGGACTAGCGGGGTACAATGAGCAGTTCTTC. Protein: CASSPGLAGYNEQFF.

The V call is TRBV19, the J call TRBJ1-5; TRBD1 is a possible D gene (5 bases). Looked up from germline, CDR1 is LNHDA and CDR2 is SQIVND (reference sequence). The V end was cut by 4 bases, the J end by 7 bases, with 17 bases between. The CDR3 sequence is 15 residues long. The CDR3 bases are TGTGCCAGTAGTAGACGGACGGGGGGAATCCAGCCCCAGCATTTT. Translated: CASSRRTGGIQPQHF.

The chain links TRBV28 to TRBJ1-2; TRBD1 aligns across 9 bases. CDR1 and CDR2 (germline): MDHEN, SYDVKM. The CDR3 covers 14 residues. V shed 6 bases and J 4 bases; nucleotides not matched to a gene: 6. This CDR3 reads CASSDPGQGYGYTF. In nucleotides, the CDR3 is TGTGCCAGCAGCGACCCGGGACAGGGCTATGGCTACACCTTC.

The chain has TRBV5-4 and TRBJ2-5; 11 bases map to TRBD2. The CDR3 consists of 16 residues. Trimming took 3 bases from V and 3 from J; bases not matched to a gene: 7. Germline V gene sequence: CDR1 SGHNT, CDR2 YYREEE (reference sequence). This CDR3 reads CASSSQLAGVKETQYF. The CDR3 nucleotides read TGTGCCAGCAGCTCCCAACTAGCGGGAGTTAAAGAGACCCAGTACTTC.

This sequence joins TRBV19 and TRBJ2-7; 8 bases fit TRBD2. This CDR3 comprises 14 residues. J lost 5 bases, V lost 3 bases, and 6 bases had no gene match. CDR1 and CDR2 from the germline V gene are LNHDA and SQIVND (reference sequence). CDR3 DNA sequence: TGTGCCAGTAGTATTGGCGGGGGGATAGACGAGCAGTACTTC. Translating it yields CASSIGGGIDEQYF.

This rearrangement joins TRBV19 to TRBJ2-3; D might be TRBD2 (6 bases). The CDR3 runs to 16 residues. V lost 1 base and J lost 2, with 13 bases in between. Germline V lookup: CDR1 LNHDA, CDR2 SQIVND (reference sequence). For the CDR3, the DNA is TGTGCCAGTAGTATAGGCGGGGCTGGAGACACAGATACGCAGTATTTT. It specifies CASSIGGAGDTDTQYF.